This TCR beta chain was obtained from a study of T-cell memory formation after mild COVID-19. This CDR3 comprises 14 residues. Deletions cut 1 base from V and 1 base from J, with 11 bases between. Germline lookup yields CDR1 DFQATT and CDR2 SNEGSKA (reference sequence). Worth noting for this clonotype: Its antigen is undetermined.

Study outcomes and limitations: The main location of contracting CD4+ clones was CM and EM, and that of contracting CD8+ clones was EMRA. Several responding clones turned up in pre-infection memory, indicating that cross-reactive memory may have taken part.

A single record per CDR3 protein comes from TCRdb applying MiXCR to the 5' RACE reads. This sample has about 340,000 distinct CDR3 sequences, with about 21% found just once. Sequenced material: PBMCs or a T cell subset sorted from them (not recorded which). This chain joins TRBV20-1 and TRBJ2-7; TRBD2 is a possible D gene (5 bases). This receptor was obtained from an adult woman who had mild COVID-19 (a few samples of this study predate the infection). Cell type and time point are not known. In DNA form, the CDR3 reads TGCAGTGCTAGAGGGGGTAGGACTTCCTACGAGCAGTACTTC. Residues: CSARGGRTSYEQYF.